The next 8 T cell receptor beta chains were all read from a single sample in a study of blood T cell repertoires in COVID-19. The assay was immunoSEQ multiplex PCR, and TCRdb's table has in-frame clones only and misses some. The table shows fewer than 250,000 clones, with approximately 84% occurring only once. The sequenced sample consisted of peripheral blood. The source of these receptors is a middle-aged man with acute or convalescent COVID-19.

The rearrangement links TRBV2 to TRBJ1-1, with a tentative D call TRBD1 (5 bases). Germline values: CDR1 SNHLY, CDR2 FYNNEI. CDR3 size: 13 residues. V dropped 7 bases and J dropped 1 base, with 10 bases sitting between them. The CDR3 spells CASTRGGNTEAFF. The CDR3 region has the DNA TGTGCCAGCACGCGGGGGGGGAACACTGAAGCTTTCTTT. Complete variable domain (other parts from reference TRBV2 and TRBJ1-1): EPEVTQTPSHQVTQMGQEVILRCVPISNHLYFYWYRQILGQKVEFLVSFYNNEISEKSEIFDDQFSVERPDGSNFTLKIRSTKLEDSAMYFCASTRGGNTEAFFGQGTRLTVV.

The chain recombines TRBV5-1 with TRBJ1-2; tentatively, D is TRBD1 (5 bases). Germline CDR1 is SGHRS and CDR2 is YFSETQ. This CDR3 is 15 amino acids long. The V gene lost 3 bases and the J gene lost 2 bases, with 14 bases spanning the gap. In DNA form, the CDR3 reads TGCGCCAGCAGCTGGGGGGGAACAGAGAACTATGGCTACACCTTC. Protein sequence: CASSWGGTENYGYTF.

The V gene is TRBV18, the J gene TRBJ1-5; 9 bases are a match to TRBD1. V lost 2 bases, J lost 5 bases, and 4 bases stayed unmatched. The CDR3 is 15 residues long. Germline lookup yields CDR1 KGHSH and CDR2 LQKENI. The CDR3 nucleotides read TGTGCCAGCTCACCAGGGACAGGGTCTGATCAGCCCCAGCATTTT. Translated: CASSPGTGSDQPQHF.

There are a few counts of this clone. The chain recombines TRBV30 with TRBJ1-1; D perhaps matches TRBD1 (5 bases). Per germline, CDR1 GTSNPN and CDR2 SVGIG (reference sequence). V lost 2 bases and J lost 3, with 10 bases in between. The CDR3 is 13 residues long. The CDR3 here is CAWSRGGDTEAFF. In DNA, the CDR3 is TGTGCCTGGAGTAGGGGTGGGGACACTGAAGCTTTCTTT.

The chain links TRBV5-8 to TRBJ2-1, with 7 bases lining up with TRBD2. The CDR3 loop spans 16 amino acids. V trimming: 0 bases; J trimming: 0 bases; junction bases outside the gene matches: 3. CDR1 and CDR2 (germline): SGHTS, YDEGEE. The CDR3 spells CASSLGGTISYNEQFF. CDR3 nucleotides: TGTGCCAGCAGCTTGGGCGGGACTATCTCCTACAATGAGCAGTTCTTC.

The rearrangement links TRBV28 to TRBJ2-7, with D maybe TRBD1 (6 bases). The CDR3 spans 14 residues. Trimming shortened V by 8 bases and J by 2 bases, and 16 bases separated the two germline ends. Germline V gene sequence: CDR1 MDHEN, CDR2 SYDVKM. Here the CDR3 DNA reads TGTGCCAGCCGCGCCTCGGACAGCCCCTACGAGCAGTACTTC. Translation: CASRASDSPYEQYF.

This chain joins TRBV19 and TRBJ1-5; 12 positions agree with TRBD1. Trimming cost V 5 bases and J 0 bases; bases outside gene matches: 8. Looked up from germline, CDR1 is LNHDA and CDR2 is SQIVND (reference sequence). The CDR3 extends over 18 amino acids. This CDR3 is CASSLRDRGPFSNQPQHF. The CDR3 DNA is TGTGCCAGTAGTCTCCGGGACAGGGGGCCTTTTAGCAATCAGCCCCAGCATTTT.

For the CDR3, the DNA is TGTGCCGAAGAGGGCAGTTTACAGGGGCGTCACAAAACCGGGGAGCTGTTTTTT. Protein product: CAEEGSLQGRHKTGELFF. The chain recombines TRBV27 with TRBJ2-2; 7 positions match TRBD1. The V gene end was trimmed by 11 bases and the J gene end by 5 bases; junction bases not matched to a gene: 23. The CDR3 length is 18 residues. The germline CDR1 and CDR2 sequences are MNHEY and SMNVEV (reference sequence).